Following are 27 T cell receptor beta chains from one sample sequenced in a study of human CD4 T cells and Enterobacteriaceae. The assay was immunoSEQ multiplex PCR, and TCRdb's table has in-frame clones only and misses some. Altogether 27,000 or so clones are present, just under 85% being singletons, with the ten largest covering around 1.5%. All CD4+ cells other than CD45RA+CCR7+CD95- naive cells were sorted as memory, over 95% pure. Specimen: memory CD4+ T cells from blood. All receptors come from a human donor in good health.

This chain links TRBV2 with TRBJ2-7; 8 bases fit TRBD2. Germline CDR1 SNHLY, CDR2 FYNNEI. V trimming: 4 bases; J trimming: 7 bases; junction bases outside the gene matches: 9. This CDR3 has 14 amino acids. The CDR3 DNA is TGTGCCAGCAGTGGTAGGCGGGAGGCCCTAGAGCAGTACTTC. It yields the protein CASSGRREALEQYF.

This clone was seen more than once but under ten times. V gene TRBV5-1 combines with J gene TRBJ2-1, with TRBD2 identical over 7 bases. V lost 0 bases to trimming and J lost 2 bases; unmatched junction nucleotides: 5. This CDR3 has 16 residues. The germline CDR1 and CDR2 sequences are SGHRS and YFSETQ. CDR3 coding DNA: TGCGCCAGCAGCTTGGCGACTAGCAACACCTACAATGAGCAGTTCTTC. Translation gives CASSLATSNTYNEQFF.

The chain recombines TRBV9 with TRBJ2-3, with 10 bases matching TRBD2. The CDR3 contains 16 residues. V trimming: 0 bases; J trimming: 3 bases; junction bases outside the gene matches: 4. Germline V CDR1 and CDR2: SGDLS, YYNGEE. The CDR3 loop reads CASSVGASGSTDTQYF. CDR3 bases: TGTGCCAGCAGCGTAGGAGCTAGCGGGAGTACAGATACGCAGTATTTT.

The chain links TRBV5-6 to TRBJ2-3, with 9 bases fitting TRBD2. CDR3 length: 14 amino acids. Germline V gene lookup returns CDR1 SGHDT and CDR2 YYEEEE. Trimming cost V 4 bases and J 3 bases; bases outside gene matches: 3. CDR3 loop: CASSSLAGTDTQYF. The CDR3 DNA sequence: TGTGCCAGCAGCAGCCTAGCGGGGACAGATACGCAGTATTTT.

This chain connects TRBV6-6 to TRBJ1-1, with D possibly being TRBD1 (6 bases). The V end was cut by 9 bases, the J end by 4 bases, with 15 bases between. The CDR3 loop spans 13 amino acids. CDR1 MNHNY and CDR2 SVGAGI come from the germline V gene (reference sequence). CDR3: CASRTVLGTEAFF. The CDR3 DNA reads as TGTGCCAGTCGGACAGTTTTGGGCACTGAAGCTTTCTTT.

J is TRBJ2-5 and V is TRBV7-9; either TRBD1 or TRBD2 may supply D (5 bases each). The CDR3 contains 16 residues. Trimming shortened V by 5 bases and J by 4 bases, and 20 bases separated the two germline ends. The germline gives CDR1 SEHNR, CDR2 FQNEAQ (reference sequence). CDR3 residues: CASSKRDPLAPETQYF. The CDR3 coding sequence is TGTGCCAGCAGCAAACGGGACCCCCTTGCCCCAGAGACCCAGTACTTC. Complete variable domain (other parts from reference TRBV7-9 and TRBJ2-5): DTGVSQNPRHKITKRGQNVTFRCDPISEHNRLYWYRQTLGQGPEFLTYFQNEAQLEKSRLLSDRFSAERPKGSFSTLEIQRTEQGDSAMYLCASSKRDPLAPETQYFGPGTRLLVL.

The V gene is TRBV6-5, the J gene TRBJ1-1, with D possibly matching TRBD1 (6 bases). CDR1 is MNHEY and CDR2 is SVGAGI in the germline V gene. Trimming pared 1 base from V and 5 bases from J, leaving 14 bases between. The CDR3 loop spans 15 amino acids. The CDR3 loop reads CASSYYGGAQTEAFF. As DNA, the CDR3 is TGTGCCAGCAGTTACTATGGGGGGGCGCAAACTGAAGCTTTCTTT.

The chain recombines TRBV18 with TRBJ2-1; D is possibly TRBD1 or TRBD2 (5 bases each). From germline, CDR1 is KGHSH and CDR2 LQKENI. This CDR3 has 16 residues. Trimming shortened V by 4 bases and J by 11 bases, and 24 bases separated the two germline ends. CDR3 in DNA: TGTGCCAGCTCACGTCCCTCGGGGACCGGGCCTTCTCAGCAGTTCTTC. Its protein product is CASSRPSGTGPSQQFF.

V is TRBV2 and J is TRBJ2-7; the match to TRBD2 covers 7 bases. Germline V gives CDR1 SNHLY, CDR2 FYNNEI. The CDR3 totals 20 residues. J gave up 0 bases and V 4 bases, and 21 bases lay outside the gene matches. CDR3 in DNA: TGTGCCAGCAGTGTATCGGGGGGTTTCCTGCTCGGCGGCAGCTCCTACGAGCAGTACTTC. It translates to CASSVSGGFLLGGSSYEQYF. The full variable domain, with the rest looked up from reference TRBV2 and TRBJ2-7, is EPEVTQTPSHQVTQMGQEVILRCVPISNHLYFYWYRQILGQKVEFLVSFYNNEISEKSEIFDDQFSVERPDGSNFTLKIRSTKLEDSAMYFCASSVSGGFLLGGSSYEQYFGPGTRLTVT.

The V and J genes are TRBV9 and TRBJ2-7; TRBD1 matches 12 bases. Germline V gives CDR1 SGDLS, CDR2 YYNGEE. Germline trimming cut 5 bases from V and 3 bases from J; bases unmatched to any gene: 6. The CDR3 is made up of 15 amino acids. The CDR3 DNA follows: TGTGCCAGCAGTTCCGGGACAGGGGGCTTCTACGAGCAGTACTTC. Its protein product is CASSSGTGGFYEQYF. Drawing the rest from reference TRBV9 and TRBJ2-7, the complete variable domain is DSGVTQTPKHLITATGQRVTLRCSPRSGDLSVYWYQQSLDQGLQFLIQYYNGEERAKGNILERFSAQQFPDLHSELNLSSLELGDSALYFCASSSGTGGFYEQYFGPGTRLTVT.

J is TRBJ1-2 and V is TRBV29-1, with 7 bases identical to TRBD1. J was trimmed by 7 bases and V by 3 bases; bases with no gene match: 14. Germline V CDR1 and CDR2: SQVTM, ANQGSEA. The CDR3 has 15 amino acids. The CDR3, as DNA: TGCAGCGTTGATGCAGGGGGTTCTTCAACTATTGGCTACACCTTC. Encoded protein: CSVDAGGSSTIGYTF.

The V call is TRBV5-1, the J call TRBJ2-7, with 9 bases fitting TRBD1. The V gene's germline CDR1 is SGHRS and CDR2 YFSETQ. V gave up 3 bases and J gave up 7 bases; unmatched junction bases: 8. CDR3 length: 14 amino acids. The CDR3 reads CASSSGTGRGEQYF. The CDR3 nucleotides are TGCGCCAGCAGCTCCGGGACAGGGAGAGGGGAGCAGTACTTC.

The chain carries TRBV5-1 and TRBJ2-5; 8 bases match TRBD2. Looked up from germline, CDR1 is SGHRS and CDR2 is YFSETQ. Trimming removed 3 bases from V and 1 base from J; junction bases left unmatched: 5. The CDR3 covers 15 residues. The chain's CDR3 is CASSWTLAGQETQYF. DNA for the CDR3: TGCGCCAGCAGCTGGACTCTAGCGGGCCAAGAGACCCAGTACTTC.

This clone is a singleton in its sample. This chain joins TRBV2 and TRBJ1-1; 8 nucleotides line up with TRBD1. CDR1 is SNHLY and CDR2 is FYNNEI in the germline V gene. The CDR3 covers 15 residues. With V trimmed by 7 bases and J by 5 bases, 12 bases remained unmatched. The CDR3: CASTQNPTGETEAFF. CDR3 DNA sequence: TGTGCCAGCACCCAGAACCCGACAGGGGAGACTGAAGCTTTCTTT.

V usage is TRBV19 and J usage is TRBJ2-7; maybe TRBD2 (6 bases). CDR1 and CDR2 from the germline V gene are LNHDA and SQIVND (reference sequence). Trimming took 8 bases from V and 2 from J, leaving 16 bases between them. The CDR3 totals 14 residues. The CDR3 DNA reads TGTGCCAGTCGCAGACTAGTCGCCCCCTACGAGCAGTACTTC. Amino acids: CASRRLVAPYEQYF. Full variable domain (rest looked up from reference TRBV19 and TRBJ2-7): DGGITQSPKYLFRKEGQNVTLSCEQNLNHDAMYWYRQDPGQGLRLIYYSQIVNDFQKGDIAEGYSVSREKKESFPLTVTSAQKNPTAFYLCASRRLVAPYEQYFGPGTRLTVT.

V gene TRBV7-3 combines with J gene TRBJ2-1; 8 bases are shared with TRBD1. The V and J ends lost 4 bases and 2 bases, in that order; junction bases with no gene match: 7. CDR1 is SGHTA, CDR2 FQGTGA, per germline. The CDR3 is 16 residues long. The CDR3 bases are TGTGCCAGCAGCTCCCAGGGGGCAGGGCCCTACAATGAGCAGTTCTTC. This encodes CASSSQGAGPYNEQFF.

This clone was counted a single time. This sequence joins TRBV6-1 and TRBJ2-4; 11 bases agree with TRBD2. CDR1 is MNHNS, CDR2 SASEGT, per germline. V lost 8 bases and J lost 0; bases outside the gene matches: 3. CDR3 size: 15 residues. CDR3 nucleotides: TGTGCCAGCTCTAGCGGGGGGCTAGCCAAAAACATTCAGTACTTC. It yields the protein CASSSGGLAKNIQYF.

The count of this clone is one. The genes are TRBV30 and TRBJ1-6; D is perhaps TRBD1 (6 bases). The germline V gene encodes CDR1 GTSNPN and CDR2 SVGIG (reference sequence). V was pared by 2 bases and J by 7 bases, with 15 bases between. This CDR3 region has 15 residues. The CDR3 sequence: CAWSSLQGLNSPLHF. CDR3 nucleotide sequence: TGTGCCTGGAGTTCCCTGCAGGGGCTCAATTCACCCCTCCACTTT. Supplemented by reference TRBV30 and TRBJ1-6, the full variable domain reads SQTIHQWPATLVQPVGSPLSLECTVEGTSNPNLYWYRQAAGRGLQLLFYSVGIGQISSEVPQNLSASRPQDRQFILSSKKLLLSDSGFYLCAWSSLQGLNSPLHFGNGTRLTVT.

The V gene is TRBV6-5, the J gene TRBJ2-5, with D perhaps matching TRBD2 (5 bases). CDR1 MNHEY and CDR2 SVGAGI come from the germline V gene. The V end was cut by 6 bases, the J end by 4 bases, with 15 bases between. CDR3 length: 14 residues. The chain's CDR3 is CASRLRASGETQYF. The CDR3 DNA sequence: TGTGCCAGCAGACTAAGAGCCAGCGGAGAGACCCAGTACTTC.

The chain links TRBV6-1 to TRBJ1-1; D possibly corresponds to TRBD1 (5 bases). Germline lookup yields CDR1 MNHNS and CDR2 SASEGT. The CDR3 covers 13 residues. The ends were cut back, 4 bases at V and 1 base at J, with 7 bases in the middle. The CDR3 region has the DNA TGTGCCAGCAGTGCAGGGCAGAACACTGAAGCTTTCTTT. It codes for CASSAGQNTEAFF.

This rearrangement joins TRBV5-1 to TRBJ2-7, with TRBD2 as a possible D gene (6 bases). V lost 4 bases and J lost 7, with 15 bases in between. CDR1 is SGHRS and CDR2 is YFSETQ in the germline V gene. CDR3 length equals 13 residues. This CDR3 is CASSPNQSGEQYF. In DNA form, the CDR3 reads TGCGCCAGCAGCCCCAATCAAAGCGGGGAGCAGTACTTC. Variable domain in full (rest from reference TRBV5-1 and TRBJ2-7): KAGVTQTPRYLIKTRGQQVTLSCSPISGHRSVSWYQQTPGQGLQFLFEYFSETQRNKGNFPGRFSGRQFSNSRSEMNVSTLELGDSALYLCASSPNQSGEQYFGPGTRLTVT.

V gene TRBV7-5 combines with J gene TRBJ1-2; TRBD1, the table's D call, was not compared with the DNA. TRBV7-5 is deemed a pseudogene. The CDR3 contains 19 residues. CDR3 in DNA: TGTGTCAGAAGCTTTAACTTCTCGGGCGGACAGCGGCACAACTATGGCTACACCTTC. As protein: CVRSFNFSGGQRHNYGYTF.

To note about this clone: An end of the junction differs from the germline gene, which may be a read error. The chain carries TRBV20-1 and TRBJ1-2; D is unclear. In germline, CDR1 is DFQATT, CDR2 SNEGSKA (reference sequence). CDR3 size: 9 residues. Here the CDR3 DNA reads TGCAGTGCCCACTACGGCTACACCTTC. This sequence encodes CSAHYGYTF.

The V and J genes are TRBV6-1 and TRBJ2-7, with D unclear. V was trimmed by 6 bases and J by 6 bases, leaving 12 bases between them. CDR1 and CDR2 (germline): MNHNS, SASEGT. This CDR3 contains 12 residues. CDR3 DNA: TGTGCCAGCAGAATAACAGAGCGCGAGCAGTACTTC. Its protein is CASRITEREQYF.

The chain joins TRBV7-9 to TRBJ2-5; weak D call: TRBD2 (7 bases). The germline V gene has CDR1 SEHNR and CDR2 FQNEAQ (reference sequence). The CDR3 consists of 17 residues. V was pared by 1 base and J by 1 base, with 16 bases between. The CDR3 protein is CASSLVGGALGQETQYF. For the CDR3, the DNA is TGTGCCAGCAGCTTAGTTGGGGGGGCGCTGGGCCAAGAGACCCAGTACTTC. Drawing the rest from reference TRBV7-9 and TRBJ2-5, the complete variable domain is DTGVSQNPRHKITKRGQNVTFRCDPISEHNRLYWYRQTLGQGPEFLTYFQNEAQLEKSRLLSDRFSAERPKGSFSTLEIQRTEQGDSAMYLCASSLVGGALGQETQYFGPGTRLLVL.

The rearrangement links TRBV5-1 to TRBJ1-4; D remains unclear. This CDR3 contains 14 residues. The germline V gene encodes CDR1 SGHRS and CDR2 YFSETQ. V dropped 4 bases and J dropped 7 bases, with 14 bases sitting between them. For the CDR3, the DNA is TGCGCCAGCAGCATCCGGGATATGGGTGAAAAACTGTTTTTT. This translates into CASSIRDMGEKLFF.

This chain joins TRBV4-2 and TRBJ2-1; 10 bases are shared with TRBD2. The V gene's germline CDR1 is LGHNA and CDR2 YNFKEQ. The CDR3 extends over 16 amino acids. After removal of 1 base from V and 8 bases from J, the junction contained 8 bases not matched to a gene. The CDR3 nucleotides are TGTGCCAGCAGCCAAGCACAGCGGGAGGGCAGGGATGAGCAGTTCTTC. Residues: CASSQAQREGRDEQFF.